These T cell receptor beta chains were read from a single sample in a study of cytomegalovirus exposure and HLA in healthy donors. Libraries were prepared by immunoSEQ multiplex PCR; TCRdb keeps only in-frame clonotypes and omits some of them. This sample contains 45,000 to 60,000 clones. Sequencing input: PBMCs. The receptors shown here come from a middle-aged woman in good health and CMV-seronegative. CDR3s include the opening cysteine and the closing phenylalanine or tryptophan. D genes are given only for firm matches. Size values are once, few and many counts, or a class for expanded clones, and some rows have none.

cdr3_nt,cdr3_aa,v_call,clone_size,d_call,j_call
TGTGCCAGCAGCAATAACAGGGGGCGCGGTACTGAAGCTTTCTTT,CASSNNRGRGTEAFF,TRBV4-2,-,TRBD1,TRBJ1-1
TGTGCCAGCAGCACAGCGGGAGTTGGGACAGATACGCAGTATTTT,CASSTAGVGTDTQYF,TRBV7-3,-,TRBD2,TRBJ2-3
TGTGCCAGCAGCTACGGGGGAAATTCACCCCTCCACTTT,CASSYGGNSPLHF,TRBV11-1,-,-,TRBJ1-6
TGTGCCAGCAGCTTGGCCCGGGACAGAACCACAGATACGCAGTATTTT,CASSLARDRTTDTQYF,TRBV5-6,-,TRBD1,TRBJ2-3
TGTGCCAGTAGTGACCGCATCGCGGGTGAAAAACTGTTTTTT,CASSDRIAGEKLFF,TRBV19,-,-,TRBJ1-4
TGTGCCAGCAGCGTTAGCGGGAGCGTTGAGACCCAGTACTTC,CASSVSGSVETQYF,TRBV9,-,TRBD2,TRBJ2-5
TGTGCCAGCAGCCGTAAAAACGGGGACAATGAGCAGTTCTTC,CASSRKNGDNEQFF,TRBV7-3,-,-,TRBJ2-1
TGTGCCAGCTCACCGACAGAGAACACTGAAGCTTTCTTT,CASSPTENTEAFF,TRBV18,-,-,TRBJ1-1
TGTGCCAGAAGCCCCCTCGACAGGGGACACTATGGCTACACCTTC,CARSPLDRGHYGYTF,TRBV5-3,-,TRBD1,TRBJ1-2
TGTGCCAGCAGCCCTAGTCACTCCTACAATGAGCAGTTCTTC,CASSPSHSYNEQFF,TRBV7-7,-,-,TRBJ2-1
TGCGCCAGCAGCTTGCGCCTAGCGGGTGGGATGGTCAATGAGCAGTTCTTC,CASSLRLAGGMVNEQFF,TRBV5-1,-,TRBD2,TRBJ2-1
TGCGCCAGCAGACTAGACACAGGGGTACTTTATGGCTACACCTTC,CASRLDTGVLYGYTF,TRBV5-1,-,TRBD1,TRBJ1-2
TGTGCCAGCACCCTACAGGGGTACCAAGAGACCCAGTACTTC,CASTLQGYQETQYF,TRBV11-2,-,TRBD1,TRBJ2-5
TGCAGTGCTAGTGGGGCAGAGACCCAGTACTTC,CSASGAETQYF,TRBV20-1,-,-,TRBJ2-5
TGTGCCAGCAGCCTCGGCGCGGGGGATGGCTACACCTTC,CASSLGAGDGYTF,TRBV7-6,-,-,TRBJ1-2
TGTGCCAGCAGTCCTAGCGGGGGTTTGACCGGGGAGCTGTTTTTT,CASSPSGGLTGELFF,TRBV2,-,TRBD2,TRBJ2-2
TGTGCCAGCACCAAAGGGGACAGGCTCGGCTACACCTTC,CASTKGDRLGYTF,TRBV6-5,-,TRBD1,TRBJ1-2
TGTGCCAGCAGGGACAGGGCAACTAATGAAAAACTGTTTTTT,CASRDRATNEKLFF,TRBV6-5,-,TRBD1,TRBJ1-4
TGTGCCTGGAGTCCTCCCCACCGGGACACTGAAGCTTTCTTT,CAWSPPHRDTEAFF,TRBV30,-,-,TRBJ1-1
TGTGCCAGCAGCCTATTGGGAGACAGGAGCTCTGGGGCCAACGTCCTGACTTTC,CASSLLGDRSSGANVLTF,TRBV28,-,-,TRBJ2-6
TGTGCCAGCACGGAGGGCTATGGCTACACCTTC,CASTEGYGYTF,TRBV28,-,-,TRBJ1-2
TGTGCCAGTTCGGGACAGGGGGACTATGGCTACACCTTC,CASSGQGDYGYTF,TRBV19,-,TRBD1,TRBJ1-2
TGTGCCAGCAGCAGACAGGTTTATAGCAATCAGCCCCAGCATTTT,CASSRQVYSNQPQHF,TRBV28,-,-,TRBJ1-5
TGCGCCAGCAGCGCGGACAGGGGAGGTAACGAGCAGTACTTC,CASSADRGGNEQYF,TRBV5-1,-,TRBD1,TRBJ2-7
TGCGCCAGCAGCTTGCGCGCAGACAGAGACAATCAGCCCCAGCATTTT,CASSLRADRDNQPQHF,TRBV5-1,-,-,TRBJ1-5
TGCGCCAGCAGCATGGGGACACAGAACACTGAAGCTTTCTTT,CASSMGTQNTEAFF,TRBV5-1,-,-,TRBJ1-1
TGTGCCAGCAGCAGACGGACAGGGGGTCGAGGCACTGAAGCTTTCTTT,CASSRRTGGRGTEAFF,TRBV13,-,TRBD1,TRBJ1-1
TGTGCCAGCAGCTTAGCGCTAGCGGCTAGCACAGATACGCAGTATTTT,CASSLALAASTDTQYF,TRBV7-9,-,TRBD2,TRBJ2-3
TGCGCCAGCATTGAGTCCGCCGGGAAAGGCCACAATGAGCAGTTCTTC,CASIESAGKGHNEQFF,TRBV10-2,-,-,TRBJ2-1
TGTGCCAGCAGCCTCCAGCCGGGACACCACTCCTACGAGCAGTACTTC,CASSLQPGHHSYEQYF,TRBV7-9,-,-,TRBJ2-7
TGCGCCAGCAGCCAAGATCAGGACAGGTGGATTTCACCCCTCCACTTT,CASSQDQDRWISPLHF,TRBV4-3,-,TRBD1,TRBJ1-6
TGTGCCTGGAGTGTACTAGCGGGCTACACAGATACGCAGTATTTT,CAWSVLAGYTDTQYF,TRBV30,-,TRBD2,TRBJ2-3
TGTGCCAGCAGCTTAAGCCGAGAAGAGACCCAGTACTTC,CASSLSREETQYF,TRBV7-2,-,-,TRBJ2-5
TGTGCCAGCCGAACAGGGCTACTAGGTCAGCCCCAGCATTTT,CASRTGLLGQPQHF,TRBV28,-,-,TRBJ1-5
TGTGCCAGCAGTTTATCGCGGTCTATGAACACTGAAGCTTTCTTT,CASSLSRSMNTEAFF,TRBV27,-,-,TRBJ1-1
TGTGCCAGCAGCCTGGACAGTCACAATGAGCAGTTCTTC,CASSLDSHNEQFF,TRBV11-3,-,-,TRBJ2-1
TGTGCCAGCAGTTACTCGGCTAGCGGGAGAAATGAGCAGTTCTTC,CASSYSASGRNEQFF,TRBV6-5,-,TRBD2,TRBJ2-1
TGTGCCAGCAGTTATGGGCGGGACTATGGCTACACCTTC,CASSYGRDYGYTF,TRBV6-5,-,-,TRBJ1-2
TGTGCCAGCAGCTTCTCCCCGGAGGAGACCCAGTACTTC,CASSFSPEETQYF,TRBV7-9,-,-,TRBJ2-5
TGTGCCAGCATCCCATTAGGGGGGGTGTTACCGTCTGGCTACACCTTC,CASIPLGGVLPSGYTF,TRBV5-8,-,-,TRBJ1-2
TGTGCCAGCATCTCGGGGGAGCAGGTAAATTCACCCCTCCACTTT,CASISGEQVNSPLHF,TRBV28,-,-,TRBJ1-6
TGTGCCAGCAGTCCGGACAGATATCAGCCCCAGCATTTT,CASSPDRYQPQHF,TRBV2,-,-,TRBJ1-5
TGCAGCGCCAGAGTCGACAGCCAAGGCGAGCAGTACTTC,CSARVDSQGEQYF,TRBV29-1,-,-,TRBJ2-7
TGTGCCAGCAGTTTCGCCAGGGTGAAGACTGAAGCTTTCTTT,CASSFARVKTEAFF,TRBV2,-,-,TRBJ1-1
TGTGCCAGCAGTGAAGGTCTCAGCCAAGAGACCCAGTACTTC,CASSEGLSQETQYF,TRBV2,-,-,TRBJ2-5
TGTGCCATCAGTGAATCCCTAGCGGGGGTGGGGGAGCAGTTCTTC,CAISESLAGVGEQFF,TRBV10-3,-,TRBD2,TRBJ2-1
TGCGCCAGCAGTGCCGGTCTAGCTGCAGATACGCAGTATTTT,CASSAGLAADTQYF,TRBV10-1,-,-,TRBJ2-3
TGTGCCAGCTCACAAACGACTAGCGGGTACGAGCAGTACTTC,CASSQTTSGYEQYF,TRBV18,-,TRBD2,TRBJ2-7
TGTGCCAGCAGTTCCCGGGACAGGGTCACTGAAGCTTTCTTT,CASSSRDRVTEAFF,TRBV6-5,-,TRBD1,TRBJ1-1
TGTGCCAGTAGTGAGGCCGGGGGTGTCACGGAGACCCAGTACTTC,CASSEAGGVTETQYF,TRBV19,-,-,TRBJ2-5
TGTGCCTGGAGTAGCCGGGACAGGGGCTACAGCACAGATACGCAGTATTTT,CAWSSRDRGYSTDTQYF,TRBV30,-,TRBD1,TRBJ2-3
TGCGCCAGCAGCTTTACCGTCCCCGCGGCTAATGAAAAACTGTTTTTT,CASSFTVPAANEKLFF,TRBV5-1,-,-,TRBJ1-4
TGTGCCAGCAGTTACGAGGAAACTGATAATTCACCCCTCCACTTT,CASSYEETDNSPLHF,TRBV6-5,-,-,TRBJ1-6
TGTGCCAGCAGCCAAGCGGTGGGCAGGAACAGGGGGCAGATCGGCTACACCTTC,CASSQAVGRNRGQIGYTF,TRBV14,-,TRBD1,TRBJ1-2
TGTGCCAGCAGCCAAGATCACCGACAGCGTTTAATCACAGATACGCAGTATTTT,CASSQDHRQRLITDTQYF,TRBV4-2,-,-,TRBJ2-3
TGTGCCAGTAGTCCCCAGGGGGCGCCCGCAGATACGCAGTATTTT,CASSPQGAPADTQYF,TRBV19,medium-sized,TRBD1,TRBJ2-3
TGTGCCAGCAGCCTAACCAGGGTAGCCGGGGAGCTGTTTTTT,CASSLTRVAGELFF,TRBV11-1,-,-,TRBJ2-2
TGCGCCAGCAGCTTGAATCCGGGGTCGCCCCAGCATTTT,CASSLNPGSPQHF,TRBV5-1,-,-,TRBJ1-5
TGCAGCGTTGGGACAGGGATATCCTCTGGAAACACCATATATTTT,CSVGTGISSGNTIYF,TRBV29-1,-,TRBD1,TRBJ1-3